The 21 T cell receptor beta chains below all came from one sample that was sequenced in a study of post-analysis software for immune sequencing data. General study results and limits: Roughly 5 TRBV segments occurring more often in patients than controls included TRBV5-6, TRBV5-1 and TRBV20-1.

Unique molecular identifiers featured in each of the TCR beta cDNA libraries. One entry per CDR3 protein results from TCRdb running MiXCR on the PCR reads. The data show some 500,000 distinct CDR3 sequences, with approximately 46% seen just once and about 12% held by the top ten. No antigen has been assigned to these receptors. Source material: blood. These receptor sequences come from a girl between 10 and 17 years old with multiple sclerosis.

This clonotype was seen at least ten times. Here the CDR3 reads CATSTGTGDGTQPQHF. The CDR3 region has the DNA TGTGCCACCAGCACAGGGACAGGGGACGGCACCCAGCCCCAGCATTTT. The rearrangement links TRBV15 to TRBJ1-5, with TRBD1 matching 10 bases. With V trimmed by 4 bases and J by 7 bases, 10 bases remained unmatched. Germline CDR1 and CDR2: LNHNV and YYDKDF (reference sequence). CDR3 size: 16 residues.

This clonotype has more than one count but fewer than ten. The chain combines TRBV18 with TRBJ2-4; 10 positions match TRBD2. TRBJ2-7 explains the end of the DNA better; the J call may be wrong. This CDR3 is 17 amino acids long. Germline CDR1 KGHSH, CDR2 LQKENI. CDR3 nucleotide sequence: TGTGCCAGCTCACCCCGACTAGCGGGCCCAAGGGGGTACGAGCAGTACTTC. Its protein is CASSPRLAGPRGYEQYF.

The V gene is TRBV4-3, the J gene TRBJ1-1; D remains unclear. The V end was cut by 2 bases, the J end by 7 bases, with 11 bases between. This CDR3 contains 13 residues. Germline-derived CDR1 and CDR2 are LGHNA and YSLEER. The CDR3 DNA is TGCGCCAGCAGCCAATCGGACGGATATGAAGCTTTCTTT. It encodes CASSQSDGYEAFF.

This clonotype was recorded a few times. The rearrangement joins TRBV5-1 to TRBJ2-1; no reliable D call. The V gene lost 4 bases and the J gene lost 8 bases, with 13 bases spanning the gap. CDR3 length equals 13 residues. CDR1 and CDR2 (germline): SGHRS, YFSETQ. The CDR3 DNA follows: TGCGCCAGCAGCCCCGATCGTGTTCATGAGCAGTTCTTC. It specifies CASSPDRVHEQFF. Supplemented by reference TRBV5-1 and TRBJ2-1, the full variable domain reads KAGVTQTPRYLIKTRGQQVTLSCSPISGHRSVSWYQQTPGQGLQFLFEYFSETQRNKGNFPGRFSGRQFSNSRSEMNVSTLELGDSALYLCASSPDRVHEQFFGPGTRLTVL.

CDR3 coding DNA: TGCAGCGTGGAGACAGGATATTGGACCCAGTACTTC. Amino acids: CSVETGYWTQYF. This chain links TRBV29-1 with TRBJ2-5, with D perhaps TRBD1 (6 bases). Germline V lookup: CDR1 SQVTM, CDR2 ANQGSEA. The CDR3 sequence is 12 residues long. Trimming removed 6 bases at V and 7 bases at J, with 15 bases between.

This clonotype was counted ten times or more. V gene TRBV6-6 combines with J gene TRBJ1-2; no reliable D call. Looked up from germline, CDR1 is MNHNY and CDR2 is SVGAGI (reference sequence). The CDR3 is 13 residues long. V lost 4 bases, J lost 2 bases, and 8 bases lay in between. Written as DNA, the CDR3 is TGTGCCAGCAGTTCCGGAGGCAACTATGGCTACACCTTC. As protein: CASSSGGNYGYTF.

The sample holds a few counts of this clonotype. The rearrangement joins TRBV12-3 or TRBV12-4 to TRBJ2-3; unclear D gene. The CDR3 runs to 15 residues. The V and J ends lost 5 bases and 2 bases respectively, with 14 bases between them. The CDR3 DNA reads TGTGCCAGCAGTCAGGACCTGAACCCCACAGATACGCAGTATTTT. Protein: CASSQDLNPTDTQYF.

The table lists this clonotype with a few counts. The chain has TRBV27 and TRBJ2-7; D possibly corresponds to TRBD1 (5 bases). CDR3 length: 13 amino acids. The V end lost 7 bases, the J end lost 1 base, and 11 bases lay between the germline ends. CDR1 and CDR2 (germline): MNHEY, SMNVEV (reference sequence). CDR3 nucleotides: TGTGCCAGCACCTCAGACAGTTCCTACGAGCAGTACTTC. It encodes CASTSDSSYEQYF.

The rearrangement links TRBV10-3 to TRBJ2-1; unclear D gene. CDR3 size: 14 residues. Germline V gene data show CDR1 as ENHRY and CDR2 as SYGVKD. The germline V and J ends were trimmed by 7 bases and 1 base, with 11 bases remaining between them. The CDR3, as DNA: TGTGCCATCATTCTGTCTGGATCCTACAATGAGCAGTTCTTC. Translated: CAIILSGSYNEQFF.

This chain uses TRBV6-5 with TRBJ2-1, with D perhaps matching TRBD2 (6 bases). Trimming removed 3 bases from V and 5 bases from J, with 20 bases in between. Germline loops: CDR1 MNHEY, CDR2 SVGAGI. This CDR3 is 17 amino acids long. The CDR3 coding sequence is TGTGCCAGCAGTTATTCACTAGCCTTGGCTGTAAACAATGAGCAGTTCTTC. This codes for CASSYSLALAVNNEQFF.

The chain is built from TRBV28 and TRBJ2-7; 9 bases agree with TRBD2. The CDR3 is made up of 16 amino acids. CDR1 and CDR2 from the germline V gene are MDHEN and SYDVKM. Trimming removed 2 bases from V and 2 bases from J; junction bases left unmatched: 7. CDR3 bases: TGTGCCAGCAGTTTAGTACCTAGCGGGGCCCCCTACGAGCAGTACTTC. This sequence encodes CASSLVPSGAPYEQYF.

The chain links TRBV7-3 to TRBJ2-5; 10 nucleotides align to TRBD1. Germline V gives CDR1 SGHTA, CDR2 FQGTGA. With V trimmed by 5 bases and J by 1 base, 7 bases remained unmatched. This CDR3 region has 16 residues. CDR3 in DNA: TGTGCCAGCAGCCCGGACCGGACAGGGGGCCAAGAGACCCAGTACTTC. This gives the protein CASSPDRTGGQETQYF. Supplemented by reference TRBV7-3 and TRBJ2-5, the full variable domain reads GAGVSQTPSNKVTEKGKYVELRCDPISGHTALYWYRQSLGQGPEFLIYFQGTGAADDSGLPNDRFFAVRPEGSVSTLKIQRTERGDSAVYLCASSPDRTGGQETQYFGPGTRLLVL.

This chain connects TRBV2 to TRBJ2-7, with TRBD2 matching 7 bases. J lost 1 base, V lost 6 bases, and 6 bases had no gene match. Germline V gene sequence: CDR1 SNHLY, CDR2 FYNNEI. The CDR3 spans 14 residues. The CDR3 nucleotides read TGTGCCAGCAGGCTAGCGGAACCATCCTACGAGCAGTACTTC. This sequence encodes CASRLAEPSYEQYF.

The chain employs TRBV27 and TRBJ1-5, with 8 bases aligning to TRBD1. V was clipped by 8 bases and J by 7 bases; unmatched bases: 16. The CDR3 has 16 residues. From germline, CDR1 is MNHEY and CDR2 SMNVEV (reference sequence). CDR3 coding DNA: TGTGCCAGCGGATATATACGGACAGGGTCGGGCCAGCCCCAGCATTTT. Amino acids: CASGYIRTGSGQPQHF.

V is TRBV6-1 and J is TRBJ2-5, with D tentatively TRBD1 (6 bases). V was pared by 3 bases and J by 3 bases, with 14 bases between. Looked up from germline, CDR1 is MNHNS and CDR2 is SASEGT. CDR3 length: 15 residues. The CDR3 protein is CASSERRTEKETQYF. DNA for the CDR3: TGTGCCAGCAGTGAGAGAAGGACAGAAAAAGAGACCCAGTACTTC.

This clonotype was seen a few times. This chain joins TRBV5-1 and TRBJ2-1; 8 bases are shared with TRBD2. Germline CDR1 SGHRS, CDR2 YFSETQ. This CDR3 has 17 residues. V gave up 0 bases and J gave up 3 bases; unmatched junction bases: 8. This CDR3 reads CASSLASAGALYNEQFF. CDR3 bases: TGCGCCAGCAGCTTGGCCTCAGCGGGAGCCCTCTACAATGAGCAGTTCTTC.

The DNA of the CDR3 is TGTGCCAGCAGCTTACAGAAGGGAGCGCTTTTCCACGAGCAGTTCTTC. Amino acids: CASSLQKGALFHEQFF. The chain carries TRBV7-3 and TRBJ2-1, with D tentatively TRBD2 (5 bases). The CDR3 runs 16 residues. V lost 2 bases and J 10 bases, leaving 21 bases between the germline ends. Germline V lookup: CDR1 SGHTA, CDR2 FQGTGA.

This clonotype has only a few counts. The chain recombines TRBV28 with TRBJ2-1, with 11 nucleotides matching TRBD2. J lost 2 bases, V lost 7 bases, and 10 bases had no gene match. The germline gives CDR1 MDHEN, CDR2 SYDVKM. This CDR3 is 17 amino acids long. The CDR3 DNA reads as TGTGCCAGCACCATCCCGGTAGCGGGAGGGCCCTACAATGAGCAGTTCTTC. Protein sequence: CASTIPVAGGPYNEQFF.

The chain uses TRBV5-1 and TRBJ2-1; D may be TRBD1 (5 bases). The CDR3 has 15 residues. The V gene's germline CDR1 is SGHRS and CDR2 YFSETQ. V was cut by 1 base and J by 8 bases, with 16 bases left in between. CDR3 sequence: CASSLHQGGRDEQFF. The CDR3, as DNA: TGCGCCAGCAGCTTGCATCAGGGTGGTCGCGATGAGCAGTTCTTC. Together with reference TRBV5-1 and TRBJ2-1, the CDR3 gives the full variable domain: KAGVTQTPRYLIKTRGQQVTLSCSPISGHRSVSWYQQTPGQGLQFLFEYFSETQRNKGNFPGRFSGRQFSNSRSEMNVSTLELGDSALYLCASSLHQGGRDEQFFGPGTRLTVL.

The CDR3 is CASSLTGPQPQHF. CDR3 nucleotides: TGTGCCAGCAGTTTGACAGGTCCTCAGCCCCAGCATTTT. The chain employs TRBV12-3 or TRBV12-4 and TRBJ1-5, with D perhaps TRBD1 (6 bases). Trimming left V 3 bases short and J 6 bases short, with 9 bases between. The CDR3 runs 13 residues.

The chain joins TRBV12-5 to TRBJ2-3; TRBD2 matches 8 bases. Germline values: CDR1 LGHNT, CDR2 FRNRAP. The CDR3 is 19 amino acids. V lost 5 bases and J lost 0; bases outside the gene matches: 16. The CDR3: CASGLGGFSGTASTDTQYF. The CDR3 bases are TGTGCTAGTGGTCTAGGGGGGTTTAGCGGGACCGCTAGCACAGATACGCAGTATTTT.